This entry concerns a single TCR beta chain. This entry comes from a study of response to subunit inactivated influenza vaccine. MiXCR, applied by TCRdb to the RT-PCR reads, yields one record per CDR3 protein. The sample lists hundreds of thousands of distinct CDR3 sequences; about 11% were seen once. Per germline, CDR1 DFQATT and CDR2 SNEGSKA (reference sequence). This CDR3 has 16 residues. V dropped 1 base and J dropped 0 bases, with 15 bases sitting between them. These data were likewise used in another study, on T cells expressing NK-cell markers. That source reports: TCR beta cDNA was generated via 5'RACE template switching incorporating UMIs. Restriction of sorting to alpha-beta TCR T cells was accomplished in several experiments using an anti-gamma-delta TCR antibody.

The chain carries TRBV20-1 and TRBJ2-5; D unclear. The clonotype comes from a man aged 45-65 years who received an inactivated influenza vaccine. The sample in question was PBMCs from blood, obtained on the day of vaccination. CDR3: CSARGAFGINQETQYF. The DNA for the CDR3 is TGCAGTGCTAGAGGGGCGTTTGGGATCAACCAAGAGACCCAGTACTTC.